Listed here are 3 T cell receptor beta chains from one sample, sequenced in a study of blood T cell repertoires in COVID-19. Clones were sequenced by immunoSEQ multiplex PCR, and TCRdb holds only the in-frame ones, with some missing. The data hold about 380,000 clones, with roughly 77% observed a single time. Sequenced input: peripheral blood. These receptors were obtained from a human donor with acute or convalescent COVID-19. The donor label of this sample is uncertain.

V gene TRBV28 combines with J gene TRBJ2-1, with 7 bases lining up with TRBD1. Germline CDR1 is MDHEN and CDR2 is SYDVKM. After removal of 1 base from V and 4 bases from J, the junction contained 7 bases not matched to a gene. This CDR3 is built from 16 residues. The CDR3: CASSLLPKGAYNEQFF. In DNA form, the CDR3 reads TGTGCCAGCAGTTTATTACCGAAGGGGGCATACAATGAGCAGTTCTTC.

In DNA form, the CDR3 reads TGCGCCAGCAGCTTGGTTTCGGGACTAGCGGGAACCTCCGGGGAGCTGTTTTTT. Translation gives CASSLVSGLAGTSGELFF. This sequence joins TRBV5-1 and TRBJ2-2; 13 bases are a match to TRBD2. The J segment lost 6 bases and the V segment lost 0 bases, leaving 8 bases of the junction unmatched. CDR3 length equals 18 residues. Germline CDR1 and CDR2: SGHRS and YFSETQ.

J is TRBJ2-7 and V is TRBV5-1, with 8 bases aligning to TRBD1. The germline CDR1 and CDR2 sequences are SGHRS and YFSETQ. The CDR3 consists of 14 residues. Trimming removed 4 bases from V and 7 bases from J; junction bases left unmatched: 10. The CDR3 coding sequence is TGCGCCAGCAGCCTCTGGACAGGGTCGGATGAGCAGTACTTC. It translates to CASSLWTGSDEQYF. The full variable domain, rest sourced from reference TRBV5-1 and TRBJ2-7, is KAGVTQTPRYLIKTRGQQVTLSCSPISGHRSVSWYQQTPGQGLQFLFEYFSETQRNKGNFPGRFSGRQFSNSRSEMNVSTLELGDSALYLCASSLWTGSDEQYFGPGTRLTVT.